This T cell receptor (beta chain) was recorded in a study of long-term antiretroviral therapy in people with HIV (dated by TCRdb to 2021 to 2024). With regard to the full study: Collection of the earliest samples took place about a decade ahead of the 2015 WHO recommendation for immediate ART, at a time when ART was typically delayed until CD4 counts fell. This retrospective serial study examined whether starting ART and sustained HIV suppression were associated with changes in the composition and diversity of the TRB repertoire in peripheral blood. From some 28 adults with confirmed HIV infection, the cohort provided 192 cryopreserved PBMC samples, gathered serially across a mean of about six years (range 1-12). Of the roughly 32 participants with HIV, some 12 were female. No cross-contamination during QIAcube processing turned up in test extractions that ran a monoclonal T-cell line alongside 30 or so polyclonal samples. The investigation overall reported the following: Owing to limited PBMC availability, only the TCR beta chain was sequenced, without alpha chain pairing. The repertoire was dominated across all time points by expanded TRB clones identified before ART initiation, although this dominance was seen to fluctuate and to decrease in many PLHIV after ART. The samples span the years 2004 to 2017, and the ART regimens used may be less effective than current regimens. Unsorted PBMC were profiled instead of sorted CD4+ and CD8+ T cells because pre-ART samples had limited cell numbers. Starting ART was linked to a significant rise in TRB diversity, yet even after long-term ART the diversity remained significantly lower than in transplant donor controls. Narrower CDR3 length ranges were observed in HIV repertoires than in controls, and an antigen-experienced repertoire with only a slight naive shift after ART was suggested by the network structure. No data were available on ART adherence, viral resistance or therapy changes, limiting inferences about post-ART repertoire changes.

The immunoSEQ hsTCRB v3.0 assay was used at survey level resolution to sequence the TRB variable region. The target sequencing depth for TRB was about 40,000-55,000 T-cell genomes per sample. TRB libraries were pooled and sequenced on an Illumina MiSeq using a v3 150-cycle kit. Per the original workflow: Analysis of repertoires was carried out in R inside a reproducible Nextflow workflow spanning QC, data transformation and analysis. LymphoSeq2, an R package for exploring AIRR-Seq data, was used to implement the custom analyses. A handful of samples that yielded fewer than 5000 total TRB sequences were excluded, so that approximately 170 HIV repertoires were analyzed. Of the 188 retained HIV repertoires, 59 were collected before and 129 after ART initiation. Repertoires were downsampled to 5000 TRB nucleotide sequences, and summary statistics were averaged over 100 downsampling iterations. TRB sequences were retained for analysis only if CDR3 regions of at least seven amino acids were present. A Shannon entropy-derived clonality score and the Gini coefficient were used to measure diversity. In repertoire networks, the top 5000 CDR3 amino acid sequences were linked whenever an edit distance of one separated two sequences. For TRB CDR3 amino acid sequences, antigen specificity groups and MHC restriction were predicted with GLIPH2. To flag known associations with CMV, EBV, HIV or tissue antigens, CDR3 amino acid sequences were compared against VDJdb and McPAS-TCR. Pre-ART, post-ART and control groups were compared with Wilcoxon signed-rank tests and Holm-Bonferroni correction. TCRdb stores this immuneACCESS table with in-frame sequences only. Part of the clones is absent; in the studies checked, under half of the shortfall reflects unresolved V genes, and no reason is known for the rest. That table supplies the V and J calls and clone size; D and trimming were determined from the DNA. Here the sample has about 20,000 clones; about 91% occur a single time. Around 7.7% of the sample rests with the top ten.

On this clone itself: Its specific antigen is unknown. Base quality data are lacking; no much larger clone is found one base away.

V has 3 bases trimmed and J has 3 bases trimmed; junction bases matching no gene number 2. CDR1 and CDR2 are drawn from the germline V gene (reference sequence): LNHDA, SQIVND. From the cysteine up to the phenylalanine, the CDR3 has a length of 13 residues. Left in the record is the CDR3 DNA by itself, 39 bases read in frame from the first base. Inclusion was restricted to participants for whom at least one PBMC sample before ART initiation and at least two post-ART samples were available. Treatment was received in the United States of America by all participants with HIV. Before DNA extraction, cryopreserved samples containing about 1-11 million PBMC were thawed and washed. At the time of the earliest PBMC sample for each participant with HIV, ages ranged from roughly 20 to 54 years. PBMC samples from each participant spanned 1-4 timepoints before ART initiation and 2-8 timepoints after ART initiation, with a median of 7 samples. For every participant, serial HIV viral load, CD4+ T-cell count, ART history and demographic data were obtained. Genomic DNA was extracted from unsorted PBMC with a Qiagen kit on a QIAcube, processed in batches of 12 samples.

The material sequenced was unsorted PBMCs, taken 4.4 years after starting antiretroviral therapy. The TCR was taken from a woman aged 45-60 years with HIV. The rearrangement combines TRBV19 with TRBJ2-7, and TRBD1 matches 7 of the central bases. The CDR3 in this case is CASSIRQGYEQYF. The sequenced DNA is TGTGCCAGTAGTATCCGACAGGGCTACGAGCAGTACTTC.